This T cell receptor (beta chain) appears in the sequencing data of a study of shared clonotypes between healthy human individuals. Background on the study: Donors consisted of two women and a few men between 18 and 49.

Points from the study as a whole: The naive CD4 repertoires of a few donors were compared, and roughly 5% of clonotypes were shared. A generally larger estimated richness was seen in naive subsets than in memory subsets.

Details on this clone: Its antigen is not identified.

Sequenced by immunoSEQ multiplex PCR; TCRdb stores in-frame clones only, minus some. Counted here are about 870,000 clones, around 93% occurring once; the ten biggest clones make up 24%. Germline V gene sequence: CDR1 SEHNR, CDR2 FQNEAQ (reference sequence). V was trimmed by 5 bases and J by 4 bases, leaving 18 bases between them. CDR3 length: 16 amino acids. Naive CD8 populations comprised CD45RO-negative cells positively selected for CCR7, excluding terminally differentiated effector memory CD45RA+ cells. This chain uses TRBV7-9 with TRBJ1-5; D is unresolved. The TCR originated in a man aged 30 to 45 in good health. The sequenced sample consisted of naive CD8+ T cells sorted from blood. The CDR3 DNA is TGTGCCAGCAGCCACTCCTTAGGGCAACTAAATCAGCCCCAGCATTTT. This sequence encodes CASSHSLGQLNQPQHF.